This T cell receptor (beta chain) was sequenced in a study of spatial heterogeneity in lung cancer. Background on the study: The library had UMIs, and each TCR and UMI pair averaged more than ten raw reads.

This clonotype is deemed medium-sized (0.01 to 0.1%). This beta chain turned up in a library designed for alpha chains; as an off-target read, its abundance says little. Germline values: CDR1 SQVTM, CDR2 ANQGSEA. The length of the CDR3 is 12 residues. With 4 bases removed from V and 9 bases from J, the gap between germline ends came to 15 bases. In the library, each TCR cDNA molecule bore its own unique molecular identifier. TCRdb re-called the 5' RACE reads with MiXCR, one entry per CDR3 protein. The sample carries under 10,000 distinct CDR3 sequences, under 4% recorded once. Time point of the sample: blood taken at disease recurrence. The input material, whole RNA from tumor, nontumor lung or frozen PBMC, was sequenced unsorted.

The chain employs TRBV29-1 and TRBJ1-2; D is possibly TRBD1 (6 bases). The origin of this receptor is a female donor with early-stage non-small cell lung cancer. The sample consisted of PBMCs, taken at recurrence. In nucleotides, the CDR3 is TGCAGCGTTGTTTGGGGGGCGCAGAGCTACACCTTC. Amino acids: CSVVWGAQSYTF.